The rows below give T cell receptor beta chains drawn from one sample of a study of blood T cell repertoires in COVID-19. This table comes from immunoSEQ multiplex PCR, and its TCRdb copy is limited to in-frame clones, with some not included. Among around 110,000 clones, 90% were seen once, and the ten largest hold under 2%. Sample: peripheral blood. The receptors were gathered from a human donor with active COVID-19. The donor label of this sample is uncertain. Both conserved end residues are part of each CDR3.

CDR3 protein	V gene
CASSRGQANSPLHF	TRBV3-1/TRBV3-2
CASSLDRAGTDTQYF	TRBV28
CASSYGTSGGASLYEQYF	TRBV5-5
CASSTTQTGSYGYTF	TRBV9
CASRRTGTDTQYF	TRBV12-3/TRBV12-4
CASSPWTGGIGELFF	TRBV28
CASSTGQGQGTEAFF	TRBV18
CASSTVLAKNIQYF	TRBV2
CASSLGSDASGAQYF	TRBV5-1
CASGLFGHNEQFF	TRBV12-5
CASSGTGTYNSPLHF	TRBV5-4
CASSAVARSTDTQYF	TRBV2
CATSDSGQDEQYF	TRBV24-1
CASSPPAFAGGRDTQYF	TRBV18
CASSWTGGYGYTF	TRBV27